This TCR beta chain is from a study of shared clonotypes between healthy human individuals. Study at large: With ages of 18 to 49, the donors were two women and three men.

This CDR3 has 13 residues. Germline V lookup: CDR1 SGHRS, CDR2 YFSETQ. The V and J ends lost 1 base and 2 bases respectively, with 4 bases between them. The protocol was immunoSEQ multiplex PCR, while the TCRdb copy is restricted to in-frame clones and leaves out a portion. The sample comprises hundreds of thousands of clones, approximately 95% of which are singletons, and about 0.11% rests with the top ten. Cells designated naive CD8 were CD45RO-negative and were positively selected for CCR7, with terminally differentiated effector memory CD45RA+ cells excluded. The study enrolled healthy HIV-negative adults without recent acute infections or vaccinations as donors.

Specimen: naive CD8+ T cells sorted from blood. The V gene is TRBV5-1, the J gene TRBJ1-5; D call uncertain. This TCR came from a woman aged 25 to 45 in good health. The CDR3 region is CASSLFGNQPQHF. DNA for the CDR3: TGCGCCAGCAGCTTGTTCGGCAATCAGCCCCAGCATTTT.